This TCR beta chain was recorded in a study of blood T cell repertoires in COVID-19. Study-wide context: COVID-19 samples collected from the United States, Italy and Spain covered acute and convalescent phases.

Source study methods: Nucleated cell counts were estimated from reference gene primer amplification. Sequencing used immunoSEQ multiplex PCR; TCRdb keeps in-frame clones, though not all of them. That table gives V, J and clone size, and the DNA gave D and trimming. The table has 360,000 or so clones, more than 70% seen once; the top ten hold 3.9%. The CDR3 contains 16 residues. V gave up 4 bases and J gave up 2 bases; unmatched junction bases: 10. CDR1 LNHDA and CDR2 SQIVND come from the germline V gene (reference sequence). The V gene is TRBV19, the J gene TRBJ1-1, with 7 bases aligning to TRBD1. The source is a woman aged 55-69 years with COVID-19, enrolled during active disease. Sequencing was carried out using peripheral blood. The CDR3 loop reads CASSTSYRGGNTEAFF. In nucleotides, the CDR3 is TGTGCCAGTAGTACCTCTTACAGGGGAGGCAACACTGAAGCTTTCTTT.